This T cell receptor beta chain was observed in a study of cytomegalovirus exposure and HLA in healthy donors. General study results and limits: It was 150 to 200 TCR beta chains that were listed as cytomegalovirus-associated. Cytomegalovirus status was reportedly diagnosed by the classifier with high specificity and sensitivity.

Between the trimmed V and J ends, which lost 0 bases and 1 base, there was a span of 9 bases. The length of the CDR3 is 15 residues. CDR1 is SGHTA and CDR2 is FQGTGA in the germline V gene. Notes on this clone: What it binds is not known.

60 Vbeta and 13 Jbeta primers were used in PCR. The protocol was immunoSEQ multiplex PCR, while the TCRdb copy is restricted to in-frame clones and leaves out a portion. The data contain roughly 120,000 clones, around 70% of them seen just once; the ten biggest clones take up approximately 9%. Healthy people donating bone marrow made up the donors. At the time of sampling, donors were nominally healthy, though unrecorded immune exposures were likely. The sequencing sample was made of PBMCs. The gene calls are TRBV7-3 and TRBJ1-2, with a weak D call TRBD1 (6 bases). This receptor was taken from a young man in good health and CMV-seropositive. CDR3 nucleotide sequence: TGTGCCAGCAGCTTAACAGCAGGGGTTAACTATGGCTACACCTTC. Protein: CASSLTAGVNYGYTF. The variable domain in full, completed from reference TRBV7-3 and TRBJ1-2, reads GAGVSQTPSNKVTEKGKYVELRCDPISGHTALYWYRQSLGQGPEFLIYFQGTGAADDSGLPNDRFFAVRPEGSVSTLKIQRTERGDSAVYLCASSLTAGVNYGYTFGSGTRLTVV.